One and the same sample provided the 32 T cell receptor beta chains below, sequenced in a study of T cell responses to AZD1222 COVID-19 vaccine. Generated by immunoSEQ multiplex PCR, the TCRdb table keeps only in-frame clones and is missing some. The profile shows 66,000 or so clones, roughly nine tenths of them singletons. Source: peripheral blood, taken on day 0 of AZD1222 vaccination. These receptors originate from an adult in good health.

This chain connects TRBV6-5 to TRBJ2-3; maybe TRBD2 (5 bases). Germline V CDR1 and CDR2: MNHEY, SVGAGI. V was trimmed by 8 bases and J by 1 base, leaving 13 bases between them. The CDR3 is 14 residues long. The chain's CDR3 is CASLGDGGTDTQYF. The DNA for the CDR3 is TGTGCCAGCTTGGGTGACGGGGGCACAGATACGCAGTATTTT.

CDR3 sequence reads: CATYSGQGVGYTF. DNA for the CDR3: TGTGCCACCTACTCTGGACAGGGAGTAGGCTACACCTTC. The rearrangement links TRBV24-1 to TRBJ1-2, with 8 nucleotides matching TRBD1. This CDR3 spans 13 amino acids. V was clipped by 9 bases and J by 8 bases; unmatched bases: 10. Germline V gene sequence: CDR1 KGHDR, CDR2 SFDVKD.

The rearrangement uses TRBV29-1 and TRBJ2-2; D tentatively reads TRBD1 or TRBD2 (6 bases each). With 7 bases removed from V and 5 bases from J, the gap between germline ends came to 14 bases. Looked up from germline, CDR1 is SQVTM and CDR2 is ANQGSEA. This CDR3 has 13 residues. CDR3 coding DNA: TGCAGCGCGAATCGAGGGGGGACCGGGGAGCTGTTTTTT. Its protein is CSANRGGTGELFF.

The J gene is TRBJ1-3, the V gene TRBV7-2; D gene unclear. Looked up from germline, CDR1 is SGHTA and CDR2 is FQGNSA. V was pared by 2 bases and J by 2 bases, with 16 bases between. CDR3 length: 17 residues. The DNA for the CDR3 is TGTGCCAGCAGCTTAACTCTAACCAGGAGCACTGGAAACACCATATATTTT. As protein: CASSLTLTRSTGNTIYF.

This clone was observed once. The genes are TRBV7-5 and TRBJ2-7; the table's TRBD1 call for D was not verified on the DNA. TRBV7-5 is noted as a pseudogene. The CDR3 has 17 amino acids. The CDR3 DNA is TGTGTCAGAAGCAACCGTTGCTGGCACAGGATTTCCTACGAGCAGTACTTC. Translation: CVRSNRCWHRISYEQYF.

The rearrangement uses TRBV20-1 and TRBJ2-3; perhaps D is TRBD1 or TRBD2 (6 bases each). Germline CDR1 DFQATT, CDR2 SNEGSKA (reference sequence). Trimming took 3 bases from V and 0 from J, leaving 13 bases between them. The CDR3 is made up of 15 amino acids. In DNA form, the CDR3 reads TGCAGTGCTAGTAGCCCGGGGGCCAGCACAGATACGCAGTATTTT. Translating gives CSASSPGASTDTQYF.

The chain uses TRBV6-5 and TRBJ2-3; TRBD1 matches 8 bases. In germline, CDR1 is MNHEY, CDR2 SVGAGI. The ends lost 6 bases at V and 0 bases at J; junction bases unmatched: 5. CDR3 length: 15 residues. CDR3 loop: CASRGQATSTDTQYF. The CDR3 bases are TGTGCCAGCAGGGGACAGGCGACTAGCACAGATACGCAGTATTTT.

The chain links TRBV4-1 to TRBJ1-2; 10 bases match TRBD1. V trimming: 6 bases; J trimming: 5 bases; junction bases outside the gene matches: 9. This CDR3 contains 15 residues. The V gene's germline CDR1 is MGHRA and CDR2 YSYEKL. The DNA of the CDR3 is TGCGCCAGCAGGTCGGACAGGGGGGAACCTTATGGCTACACCTTC. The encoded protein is CASRSDRGEPYGYTF.

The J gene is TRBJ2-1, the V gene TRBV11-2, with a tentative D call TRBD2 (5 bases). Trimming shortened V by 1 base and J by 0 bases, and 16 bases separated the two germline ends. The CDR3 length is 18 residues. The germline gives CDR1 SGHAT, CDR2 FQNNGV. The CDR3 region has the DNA TGTGCCAGCAGCTTAGTGGATGGTCTAGGAGGCTCCTACAATGAGCAGTTCTTC. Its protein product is CASSLVDGLGGSYNEQFF.

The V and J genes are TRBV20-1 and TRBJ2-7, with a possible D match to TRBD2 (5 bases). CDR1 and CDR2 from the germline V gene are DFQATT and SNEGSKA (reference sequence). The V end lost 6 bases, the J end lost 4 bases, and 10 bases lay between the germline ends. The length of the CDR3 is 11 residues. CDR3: CSAVLAYEQYF. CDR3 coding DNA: TGCAGTGCAGTCCTAGCTTACGAGCAGTACTTC.

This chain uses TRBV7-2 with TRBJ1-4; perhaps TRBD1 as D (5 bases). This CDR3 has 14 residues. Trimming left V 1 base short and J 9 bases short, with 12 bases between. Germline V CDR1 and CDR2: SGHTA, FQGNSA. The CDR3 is CASSLDSAGQKLFF. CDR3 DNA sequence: TGTGCCAGCAGCTTAGACTCGGCAGGGCAAAAACTGTTTTTT. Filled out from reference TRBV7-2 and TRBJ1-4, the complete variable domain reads GAGVSQSPSNKVTEKGKDVELRCDPISGHTALYWYRQSLGQGLEFLIYFQGNSAPDKSGLPSDRFSAERTGGSVSTLTIQRTQQEDSAVYLCASSLDSAGQKLFFGSGTQLSVL.

CDR3 loop: CASSRIRALSTDTQYF. CDR3 nucleotide sequence: TGTGCCAGCAGTCGAATCCGGGCCCTGAGCACAGATACGCAGTATTTT. The chain recombines TRBV7-3 with TRBJ2-3; no reliable D call. The length of the CDR3 is 16 residues. CDR1 and CDR2 from the germline V gene are SGHTA and FQGTGA. Trimming removed 6 bases from V and 0 bases from J, with 16 bases in between.

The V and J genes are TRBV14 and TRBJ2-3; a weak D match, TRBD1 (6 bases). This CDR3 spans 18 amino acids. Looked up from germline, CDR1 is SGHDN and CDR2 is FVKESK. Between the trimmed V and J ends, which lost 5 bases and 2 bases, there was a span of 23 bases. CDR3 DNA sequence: TGTGCCAGCAGCTCCCAGCCGACAGGAGGATATTACACAGATACGCAGTATTTT. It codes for CASSSQPTGGYYTDTQYF.

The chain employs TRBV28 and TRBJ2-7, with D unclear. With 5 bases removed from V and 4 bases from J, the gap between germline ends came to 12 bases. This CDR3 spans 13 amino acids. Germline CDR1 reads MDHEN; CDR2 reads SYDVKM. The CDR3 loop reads CASSGPRAYEQYF. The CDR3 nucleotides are TGTGCCAGCAGTGGGCCCCGGGCGTACGAGCAGTACTTC.

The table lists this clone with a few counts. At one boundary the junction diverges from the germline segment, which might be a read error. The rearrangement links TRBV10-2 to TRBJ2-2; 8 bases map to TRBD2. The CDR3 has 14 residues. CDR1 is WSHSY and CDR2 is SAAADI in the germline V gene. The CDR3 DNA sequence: TGCGCCAGCATGATCGTTCCGACGGGGGGGGAACTGTTTTTT. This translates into CASMIVPTGGELFF.

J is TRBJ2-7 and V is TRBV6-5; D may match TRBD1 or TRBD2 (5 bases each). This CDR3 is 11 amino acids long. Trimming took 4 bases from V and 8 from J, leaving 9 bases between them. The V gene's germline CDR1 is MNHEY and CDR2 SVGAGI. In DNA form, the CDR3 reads TGTGCCAGCAGTTTGGGACCCCAGCAGTACTTC. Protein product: CASSLGPQQYF.

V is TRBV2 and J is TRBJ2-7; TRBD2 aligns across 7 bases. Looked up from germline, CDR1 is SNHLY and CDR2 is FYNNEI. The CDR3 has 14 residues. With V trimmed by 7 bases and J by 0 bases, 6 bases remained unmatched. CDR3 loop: CASKELASSYEQYF. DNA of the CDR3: TGTGCCAGCAAAGAACTAGCGAGCTCCTACGAGCAGTACTTC.

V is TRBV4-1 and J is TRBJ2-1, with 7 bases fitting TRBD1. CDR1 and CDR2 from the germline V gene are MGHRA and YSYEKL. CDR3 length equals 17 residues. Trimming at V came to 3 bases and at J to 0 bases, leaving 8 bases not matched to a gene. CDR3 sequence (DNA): TGCGCCAGCAGCCAGACAAAGGGACAGTCCTCCTACAATGAGCAGTTCTTC. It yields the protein CASSQTKGQSSYNEQFF.

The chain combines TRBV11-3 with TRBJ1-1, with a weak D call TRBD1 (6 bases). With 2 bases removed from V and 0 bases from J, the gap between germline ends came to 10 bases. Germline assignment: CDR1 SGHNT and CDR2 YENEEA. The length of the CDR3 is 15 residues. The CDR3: CASSLSGTMNTEAFF. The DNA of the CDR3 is TGTGCCAGCAGCTTATCCGGGACAATGAACACTGAAGCTTTCTTT.

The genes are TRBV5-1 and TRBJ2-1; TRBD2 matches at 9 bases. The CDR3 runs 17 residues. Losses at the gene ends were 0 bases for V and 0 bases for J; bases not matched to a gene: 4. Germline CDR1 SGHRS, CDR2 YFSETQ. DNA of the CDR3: TGCGCCAGCAGCTTGGTAGTTAGCGGGAGCTCCTACAATGAGCAGTTCTTC. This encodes CASSLVVSGSSYNEQFF.

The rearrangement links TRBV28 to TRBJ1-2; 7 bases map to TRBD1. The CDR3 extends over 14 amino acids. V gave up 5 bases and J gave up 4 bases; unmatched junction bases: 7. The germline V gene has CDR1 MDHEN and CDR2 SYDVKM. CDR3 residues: CASSIAGTAYGYTF. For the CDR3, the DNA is TGTGCCAGCAGTATCGCGGGGACAGCCTATGGCTACACCTTC.

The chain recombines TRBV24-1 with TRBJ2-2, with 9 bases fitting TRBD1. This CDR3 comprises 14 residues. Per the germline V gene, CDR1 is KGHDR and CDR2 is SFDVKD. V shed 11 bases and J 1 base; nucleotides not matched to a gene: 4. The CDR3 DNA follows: TGTGCCATCATGGACAGGGGGAACACCGGGGAGCTGTTTTTT. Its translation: CAIMDRGNTGELFF.

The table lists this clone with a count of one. CDR3: CASSGQWNTEAFF. As DNA, the CDR3 is TGTGCCAGCTCAGGACAGTGGAACACTGAAGCTTTCTTT. The rearrangement links TRBV18 to TRBJ1-1; D perhaps matches TRBD1 (6 bases). Trimming stripped 5 bases from V and 1 base from J, with 8 bases between. The germline gives CDR1 KGHSH, CDR2 LQKENI. CDR3 length equals 13 residues.

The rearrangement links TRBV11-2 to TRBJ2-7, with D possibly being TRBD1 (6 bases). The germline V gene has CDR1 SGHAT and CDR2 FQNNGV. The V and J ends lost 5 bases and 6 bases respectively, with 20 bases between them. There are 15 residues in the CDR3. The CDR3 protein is CASSPTGTRGSEQYF. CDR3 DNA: TGTGCCAGCAGCCCGACCGGGACAAGGGGTTCCGAGCAGTACTTC.

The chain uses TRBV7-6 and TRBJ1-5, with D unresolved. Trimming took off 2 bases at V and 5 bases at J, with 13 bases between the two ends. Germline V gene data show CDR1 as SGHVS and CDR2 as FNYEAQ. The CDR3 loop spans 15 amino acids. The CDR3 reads CASSLYGNGDQPQHF. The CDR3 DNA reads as TGTGCCAGCAGCTTATATGGGAATGGGGATCAGCCCCAGCATTTT.

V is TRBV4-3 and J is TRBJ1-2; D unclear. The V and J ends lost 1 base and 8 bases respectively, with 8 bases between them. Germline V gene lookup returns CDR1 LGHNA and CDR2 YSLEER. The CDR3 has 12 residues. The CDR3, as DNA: TGCGCCAGCAGCCAAGGGCCGGGAGGCTACACCTTC. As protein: CASSQGPGGYTF.

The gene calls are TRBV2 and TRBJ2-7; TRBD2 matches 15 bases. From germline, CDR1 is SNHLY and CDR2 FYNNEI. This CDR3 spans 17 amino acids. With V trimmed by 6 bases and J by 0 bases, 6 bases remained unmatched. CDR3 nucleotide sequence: TGTGCCAGCAGCGACGGACTAGCGGGAGGGAGCTCCTACGAGCAGTACTTC. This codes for CASSDGLAGGSSYEQYF.

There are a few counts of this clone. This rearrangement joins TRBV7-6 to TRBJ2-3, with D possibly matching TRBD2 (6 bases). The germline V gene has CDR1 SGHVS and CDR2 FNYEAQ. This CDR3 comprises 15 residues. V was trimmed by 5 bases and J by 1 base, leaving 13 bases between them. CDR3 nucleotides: TGTGCCAGCAGCACCCCGGGACTCCGCACAGATACGCAGTATTTT. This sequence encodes CASSTPGLRTDTQYF.

Written as DNA, the CDR3 is TGTGCCATCAGTGAGCCCGGGGCGGGGGGCGAGCAGTACTTC. Its protein is CAISEPGAGGEQYF. V and J are TRBV10-3 and TRBJ2-7, with TRBD2 matching over 8 bases. Germline CDR1 ENHRY, CDR2 SYGVKD. Trimming at V came to 2 bases and at J to 6 bases, leaving 6 bases not matched to a gene. The length of the CDR3 is 14 residues.

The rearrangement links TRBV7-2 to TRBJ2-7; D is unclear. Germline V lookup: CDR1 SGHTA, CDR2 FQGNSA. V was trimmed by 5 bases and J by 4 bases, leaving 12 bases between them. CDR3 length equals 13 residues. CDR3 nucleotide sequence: TGTGCCAGCAGCACCAGCGAAAGGTACGAGCAGTACTTC. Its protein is CASSTSERYEQYF.

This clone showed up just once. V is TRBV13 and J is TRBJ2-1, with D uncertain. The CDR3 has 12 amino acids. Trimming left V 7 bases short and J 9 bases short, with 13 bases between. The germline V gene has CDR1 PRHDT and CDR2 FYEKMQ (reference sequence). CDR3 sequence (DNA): TGTGCCAGCACAGGAGAAGCGAGTGAGCAGTTCTTC. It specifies CASTGEASEQFF.

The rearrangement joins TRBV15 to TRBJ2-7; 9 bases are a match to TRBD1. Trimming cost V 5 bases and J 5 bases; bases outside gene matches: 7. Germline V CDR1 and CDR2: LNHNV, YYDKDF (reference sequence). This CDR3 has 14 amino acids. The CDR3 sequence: CATSGRTGAHEQYF. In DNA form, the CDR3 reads TGTGCCACCAGCGGACGGACAGGGGCCCACGAGCAGTACTTC.